This T cell receptor beta chain is from a study of T-cell reconstitution after alpha-beta-depleted transplantation in children. Germline assignment: CDR1 SGHRS and CDR2 YFSETQ. V shed 4 bases, J shed 2 bases, and the junction held 5 bases outside the gene matches. The CDR3 consists of 14 residues. Preparation of the TCRbeta library used unique molecular identifiers. TCRdb reprocessed the PCR reads with MiXCR, giving one entry per CDR3 protein. The data hold about 270,000 distinct CDR3 sequences, with approximately 9.6% observed a single time. Sequencing was performed on PBMCs from the stem cell graft donor, taken from the stem cell graft. V is TRBV5-1 and J is TRBJ2-5, with TRBD1 identical over 7 bases. The TCR sequence derives from a human donor who donated a stem cell graft to a child with SCID. The CDR3 spells CASSELQGQETQYF. The CDR3 nucleotides read TGCGCCAGCAGCGAGCTACAGGGGCAAGAGACCCAGTACTTC.